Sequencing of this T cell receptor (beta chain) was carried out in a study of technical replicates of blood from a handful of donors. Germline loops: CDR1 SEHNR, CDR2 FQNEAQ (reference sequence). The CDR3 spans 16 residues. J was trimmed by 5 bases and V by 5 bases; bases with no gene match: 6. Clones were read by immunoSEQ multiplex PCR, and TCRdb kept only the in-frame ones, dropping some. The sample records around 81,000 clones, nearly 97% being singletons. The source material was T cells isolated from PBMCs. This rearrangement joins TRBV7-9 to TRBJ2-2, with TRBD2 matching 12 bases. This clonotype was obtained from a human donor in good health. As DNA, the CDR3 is TGTGCCAGCAGCCCAGGACTAGCGGGAATAACCGGGGAGCTGTTTTTT. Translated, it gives CASSPGLAGITGELFF.